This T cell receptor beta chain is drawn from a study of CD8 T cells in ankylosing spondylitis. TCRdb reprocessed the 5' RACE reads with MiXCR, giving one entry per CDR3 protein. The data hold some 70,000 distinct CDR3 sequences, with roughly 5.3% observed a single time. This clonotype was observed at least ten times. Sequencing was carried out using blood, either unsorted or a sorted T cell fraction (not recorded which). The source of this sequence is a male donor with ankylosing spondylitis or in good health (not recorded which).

The CDR3 DNA is TGTGCCAGCAGCCCTGCGGCGAGGGGCGGCAATCAGCCCCAGCATTTT. Translation gives CASSPAARGGNQPQHF. This chain connects TRBV12-3 or TRBV12-4 to TRBJ1-5; TRBD1 might be the D (5 bases). The CDR3 loop spans 16 amino acids. V was shortened by 6 bases and J by 2 bases, with 17 bases between the two germline ends.